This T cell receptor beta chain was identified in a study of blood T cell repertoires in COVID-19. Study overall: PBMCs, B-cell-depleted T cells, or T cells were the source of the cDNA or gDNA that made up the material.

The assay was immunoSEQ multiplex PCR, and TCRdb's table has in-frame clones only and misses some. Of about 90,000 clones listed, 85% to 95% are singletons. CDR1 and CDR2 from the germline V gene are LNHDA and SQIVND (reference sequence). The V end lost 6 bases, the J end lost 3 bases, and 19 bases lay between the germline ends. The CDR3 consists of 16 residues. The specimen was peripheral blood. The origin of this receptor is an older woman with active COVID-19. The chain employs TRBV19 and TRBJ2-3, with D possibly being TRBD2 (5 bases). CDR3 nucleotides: TGTGCCAGTAGCTCGCGAACCGCGGGCAAAACAGATACGCAGTATTTT. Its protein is CASSSRTAGKTDTQYF.